Listed here are 30 T cell receptor beta chains from one sample, sequenced in a study of blood T cell repertoires in COVID-19. Some clones are missing from TCRdb's copy, which holds only in-frame ones; the method was immunoSEQ multiplex PCR. The table records tens of thousands of clones, roughly 89% of them present only once. The material sequenced was peripheral blood. The receptors here all came from a man in his sixties with acute or convalescent COVID-19.

The chain has TRBV19 and TRBJ2-3, with 8 nucleotides matching TRBD2. Germline assignment: CDR1 LNHDA and CDR2 SQIVND (reference sequence). The CDR3 consists of 19 residues. The V segment lost 4 bases and the J segment 0 bases; nucleotides outside the gene matches: 15. CDR3: CASSRELVVSGGSTDTQYF. The CDR3 DNA reads as TGTGCCAGTAGTAGGGAACTAGTGGTCTCGGGGGGGAGCACAGATACGCAGTATTTT.

V usage is TRBV19 and J usage is TRBJ1-1, with 9 bases identical to TRBD1. The CDR3 totals 15 residues. V gave up 4 bases and J gave up 4 bases; unmatched junction bases: 7. The germline gives CDR1 LNHDA, CDR2 SQIVND (reference sequence). This CDR3 is CASSTWTGESTEAFF. Here the CDR3 DNA reads TGTGCCAGTAGTACCTGGACAGGGGAAAGCACTGAAGCTTTCTTT. The variable domain in full, completed from reference TRBV19 and TRBJ1-1, reads DGGITQSPKYLFRKEGQNVTLSCEQNLNHDAMYWYRQDPGQGLRLIYYSQIVNDFQKGDIAEGYSVSREKKESFPLTVTSAQKNPTAFYLCASSTWTGESTEAFFGQGTRLTVV.

The rearrangement uses TRBV25-1 and TRBJ2-5, with D unresolved. The CDR3 runs 15 residues. The V end lost 1 base, the J end lost 4 bases, and 13 bases lay between the germline ends. The V gene's germline CDR1 is MGHDK and CDR2 SYGVNS. CDR3 DNA: TGTGCCAGCAGTGAATTGCAGGATAATACAGAGACCCAGTACTTC. This gives the protein CASSELQDNTETQYF.

V usage is TRBV7-2 and J usage is TRBJ2-1; no clear D. Germline lookup yields CDR1 SGHTA and CDR2 FQGNSA. The length of the CDR3 is 13 residues. Between the trimmed V and J ends, which lost 0 bases and 9 bases, there was a span of 9 bases. In DNA, the CDR3 is TGTGCCAGCAGCTTAGCGCTAGTTCGTGAGCAGTTCTTC. Amino acid sequence: CASSLALVREQFF. Full variable domain (rest looked up from reference TRBV7-2 and TRBJ2-1): GAGVSQSPSNKVTEKGKDVELRCDPISGHTALYWYRQSLGQGLEFLIYFQGNSAPDKSGLPSDRFSAERTGGSVSTLTIQRTQQEDSAVYLCASSLALVREQFFGPGTRLTVL.

The chain is built from TRBV7-9 and TRBJ1-2, with 8 bases lining up with TRBD1. Germline V gene lookup returns CDR1 SEHNR and CDR2 FQNEAQ (reference sequence). After removal of 3 bases from V and 7 bases from J, the junction contained 4 bases not matched to a gene. The CDR3 extends over 13 amino acids. This CDR3 reads CASSLGQEVGYTF. The DNA of the CDR3 is TGTGCCAGCAGCTTGGGACAGGAGGTTGGCTACACCTTC. Looking up the rest from reference TRBV7-9 and TRBJ1-2 gives the full variable domain: DTGVSQNPRHKITKRGQNVTFRCDPISEHNRLYWYRQTLGQGPEFLTYFQNEAQLEKSRLLSDRFSAERPKGSFSTLEIQRTEQGDSAMYLCASSLGQEVGYTFGSGTRLTVV.

This chain links TRBV28 with TRBJ1-6; 8 bases fit TRBD1. Germline CDR1 and CDR2: MDHEN and SYDVKM. The CDR3 is 19 amino acids. Germline trimming cut 10 bases from V and 5 bases from J; bases unmatched to any gene: 22. CDR3 DNA: TGTGCCACCGGCCCCGACCAAAGACGGGACAGGCGACATAATTCACCCCTCCACTTT. It encodes CATGPDQRRDRRHNSPLHF. Complete variable domain (other parts from reference TRBV28 and TRBJ1-6): DVKVTQSSRYLVKRTGEKVFLECVQDMDHENMFWYRQDPGLGLRLIYFSYDVKMKEKGDIPEGYSVSREKKERFSLILESASTNQTSMYLCATGPDQRRDRRHNSPLHFGNGTRLTVT.

This clone was seen once. The CDR3: CAWSLTGYEQYF. The CDR3 nucleotides read TGTGCCTGGAGTTTAACAGGCTACGAGCAGTACTTC. The genes are TRBV30 and TRBJ2-7; D is perhaps TRBD1 (5 bases). Trimming pared 2 bases from V and 3 bases from J, leaving 8 bases between. Germline loops: CDR1 GTSNPN, CDR2 SVGIG (reference sequence). The length of the CDR3 is 12 residues.

The CDR3 loop is CASSIVGVGELFF. CDR3 sequence (DNA): TGTGCCAGTAGTATAGTCGGAGTCGGGGAGCTGTTTTTT. The genes are TRBV19 and TRBJ2-2; no firm D call. CDR3 length equals 13 residues. V shed 1 base and J shed 7 bases, with 7 bases lying between them. The germline CDR1 and CDR2 sequences are LNHDA and SQIVND (reference sequence). Full variable domain (remainder filled in from reference TRBV19 and TRBJ2-2): DGGITQSPKYLFRKEGQNVTLSCEQNLNHDAMYWYRQDPGQGLRLIYYSQIVNDFQKGDIAEGYSVSREKKESFPLTVTSAQKNPTAFYLCASSIVGVGELFFGEGSRLTVL.

The chain links TRBV5-4 to TRBJ2-3; 8 bases map to TRBD2. After removal of 1 base from V and 1 base from J, the junction contained 8 bases not matched to a gene. This CDR3 is 17 amino acids long. The germline V gene encodes CDR1 SGHNT and CDR2 YYREEE (reference sequence). CDR3 nucleotide sequence: TGTGCCAGCAGCTTGTTAGTTCGGGGGGGTGGCACAGATACGCAGTATTTT. Translating gives CASSLLVRGGGTDTQYF.

The chain joins TRBV5-6 to TRBJ1-1, with TRBD1 identical over 8 bases. J was trimmed by 8 bases and V by 2 bases; bases with no gene match: 8. The germline CDR1 and CDR2 sequences are SGHDT and YYEEEE. The CDR3 contains 14 residues. The DNA of the CDR3 is TGTGCCAGCAGCTTTATATCAGGGGGCGGAGAAGCTTTCTTT. Protein sequence: CASSFISGGGEAFF.

This rearrangement joins TRBV10-2 to TRBJ1-1; D uncertain. Trimming left V 6 bases short and J 3 bases short, with 17 bases between. The CDR3 contains 15 residues. The germline V gene encodes CDR1 WSHSY and CDR2 SAAADI. The CDR3 bases are TGCGCCAGCAGGGACCCCGGGGATGAAGACACTGAAGCTTTCTTT. This encodes CASRDPGDEDTEAFF.

This sequence joins TRBV3-1 (or the pseudogene TRBV3-2) and TRBJ1-3, with TRBD1 matching over 8 bases. The CDR3 totals 15 residues. Germline CDR1 reads LGHDT; CDR2 reads YNNKEL (reference sequence). Trimming at V came to 1 base and at J to 6 bases, leaving 5 bases not matched to a gene. The CDR3 sequence is CASSQGTGMTNTIYF. Here the CDR3 DNA reads TGTGCCAGCAGCCAAGGGACAGGGATGACAAACACCATATATTTT.

The chain combines TRBV12-3 or TRBV12-4 with TRBJ2-3; no reliable D call. CDR3 size: 12 residues. V lost 3 bases and J lost 3, with 4 bases in between. The CDR3 DNA reads TGTGCCAGCAGTTTTTCGACAGATACGCAGTATTTT. It yields the protein CASSFSTDTQYF.

The rearrangement uses TRBV19 and TRBJ2-1, with 9 bases aligning to TRBD1. There are 16 residues in the CDR3. Germline V gives CDR1 LNHDA, CDR2 SQIVND (reference sequence). Trimming removed 5 bases from V and 1 base from J; junction bases left unmatched: 6. The CDR3 coding sequence is TGTGCCAGTAGTTTTACGACAGGGGGATCCTACAATGAGCAGTTCTTC. This sequence encodes CASSFTTGGSYNEQFF.

This clone was detected a few times. The chain combines TRBV2 with TRBJ2-2; a weak D match, TRBD1 (5 bases). There are 13 residues in the CDR3. V was clipped by 8 bases and J by 9 bases, with 16 bases between them. CDR1 and CDR2 from the germline V gene are SNHLY and FYNNEI. The CDR3 DNA reads as TGTGCCAGCCACCTTCTGGGGCCACGGGAGCTGTTTTTT. Translated: CASHLLGPRELFF.

This chain connects TRBV2 to TRBJ1-4; 8 bases match TRBD1. Germline values: CDR1 SNHLY, CDR2 FYNNEI. V was pared by 10 bases and J by 5 bases, with 6 bases of the junction left unmatched. CDR3 length: 13 amino acids. In nucleotides, the CDR3 is TGTGCCACCGGACAGGGACTGAATGAAAAACTGTTTTTT. Its protein product is CATGQGLNEKLFF. Full variable domain (rest looked up from reference TRBV2 and TRBJ1-4): EPEVTQTPSHQVTQMGQEVILRCVPISNHLYFYWYRQILGQKVEFLVSFYNNEISEKSEIFDDQFSVERPDGSNFTLKIRSTKLEDSAMYFCATGQGLNEKLFFGSGTQLSVL.

J is TRBJ2-1 and V is TRBV11-2; 9 nucleotides align to TRBD2. J lost 7 bases, V lost 4 bases, and 5 bases had no gene match. Per the germline V gene, CDR1 is SGHAT and CDR2 is FQNNGV. CDR3 length: 14 amino acids. CDR3 protein: CASSWALAGNEQFF. CDR3 bases: TGTGCCAGCAGCTGGGCGCTAGCGGGGAATGAGCAGTTCTTC.

This chain joins TRBV11-2 and TRBJ2-2; D ambiguous. CDR1 SGHAT and CDR2 FQNNGV come from the germline V gene. The CDR3 runs to 12 residues. Deletions cut 5 bases from V and 2 bases from J, with 3 bases between. CDR3 sequence (DNA): TGTGCCAGCAGCCTTAACACCGGGGAGCTGTTTTTT. Amino acids: CASSLNTGELFF. The variable domain in full, completed from reference TRBV11-2 and TRBJ2-2, reads EAGVAQSPRYKIIEKRQSVAFWCNPISGHATLYWYQQILGQGPKLLIQFQNNGVVDDSQLPKDRFSAERLKGVDSTLKIQPAKLEDSAVYLCASSLNTGELFFGEGSRLTVL.

V gene TRBV9 combines with J gene TRBJ2-5, with D tentatively TRBD2 (5 bases). Germline assignment: CDR1 SGDLS and CDR2 YYNGEE. The CDR3 consists of 15 residues. The ends were cut back, 3 bases at V and 1 base at J, with 13 bases in the middle. Here the CDR3 reads CASSAGGPIQETQYF. In DNA form, the CDR3 reads TGTGCCAGCAGCGCAGGAGGACCTATCCAAGAGACCCAGTACTTC. The full variable domain, in which reference TRBV9 and TRBJ2-5 provide the parts outside the CDR3, is DSGVTQTPKHLITATGQRVTLRCSPRSGDLSVYWYQQSLDQGLQFLIQYYNGEERAKGNILERFSAQQFPDLHSELNLSSLELGDSALYFCASSAGGPIQETQYFGPGTRLLVL.

The V call is TRBV19, the J call TRBJ1-2; 9 positions agree with TRBD1. This CDR3 is built from 16 residues. The V gene's germline CDR1 is LNHDA and CDR2 SQIVND (reference sequence). V trimming: 1 base; J trimming: 6 bases; junction bases outside the gene matches: 9. The CDR3 spells CASSIVGQGGFNGYTF. CDR3 sequence (DNA): TGTGCCAGTAGTATAGTGGGACAGGGAGGATTCAATGGCTACACCTTC.

This clone showed up just once. J is TRBJ1-5 and V is TRBV12-3 or TRBV12-4; 8 bases align to TRBD1. The CDR3 has 12 residues. Trimming removed 6 bases from V and 5 bases from J; junction bases left unmatched: 0. The CDR3, as DNA: TGTGCCAGCAGACAGGGGGATCAGCCCCAGCATTTT. This encodes CASRQGDQPQHF.

The chain recombines TRBV7-9 with TRBJ1-2; a possible D gene is TRBD1 (5 bases). The germline V gene has CDR1 SEHNR and CDR2 FQNEAQ (reference sequence). The ends were cut back, 1 base at V and 4 bases at J, with 10 bases in the middle. The CDR3 totals 14 residues. This CDR3 is CASSLEQDPYGYTF. The DNA for the CDR3 is TGTGCCAGCAGCTTAGAACAGGATCCCTATGGCTACACCTTC.

This chain links TRBV15 with TRBJ1-4, with 8 bases that match TRBD1. CDR3 length equals 15 residues. The V segment lost 0 bases and the J segment 5 bases; nucleotides outside the gene matches: 2. Germline CDR1 LNHNV, CDR2 YYDKDF (reference sequence). CDR3 protein: CATSRERTGNEKLFF. CDR3 nucleotide sequence: TGTGCCACCAGCAGAGAGAGGACAGGGAATGAAAAACTGTTTTTT.

In this sample, this clone turned up a few times. This chain connects TRBV13 to TRBJ2-5, with 11 positions matching TRBD2. The germline CDR1 and CDR2 sequences are PRHDT and FYEKMQ (reference sequence). J lost 1 base, V lost 2 bases, and 3 bases had no gene match. CDR3 length: 16 residues. DNA of the CDR3: TGTGCCAGCAGCTTACTGACTAGCGGGACCCAAGAGACCCAGTACTTC. Amino acid sequence: CASSLLTSGTQETQYF.

V is TRBV7-8 and J is TRBJ2-7, with TRBD2 matching over 12 bases. Germline lookup yields CDR1 SGHVS and CDR2 FQNEAQ. The V and J ends lost 5 bases and 4 bases, in that order; junction bases with no gene match: 9. The CDR3 has 16 residues. The CDR3 sequence: CASSAWTSGELYEQYF. The DNA of the CDR3 is TGTGCCAGCAGCGCCTGGACTAGCGGGGAATTATACGAGCAGTACTTC.

The V call is TRBV18, the J call TRBJ2-3, with TRBD1 identical over 10 bases. Germline CDR1 reads KGHSH; CDR2 reads LQKENI. With V trimmed by 3 bases and J by 6 bases, 9 bases remained unmatched. The CDR3 is 16 amino acids. The CDR3 DNA is TGTGCCAGCTCACCGATTGACAGGGGGCTAGGGGATACGCAGTATTTT. Its protein is CASSPIDRGLGDTQYF.

This clone was found once. The chain uses TRBV7-2 and TRBJ2-5; 13 positions agree with TRBD2. V dropped 5 bases and J dropped 6; count of bases not matched to a gene: 9. The CDR3 spans 16 residues. Germline values: CDR1 SGHTA, CDR2 FQGNSA. The CDR3 nucleotides are TGTGCCAGCAGCGAGACTAGCGGGGGGCCAGGACAGACCCAGTACTTC. Translated: CASSETSGGPGQTQYF.

This CDR3 is CASSLSRSNQPQHF. CDR3 bases: TGTGCCAGCAGTTTATCGAGAAGCAATCAGCCCCAGCATTTT. The chain is built from TRBV27 and TRBJ1-5, with D unresolved. Trimming cost V 0 bases and J 1 base, with 4 bases left between them. Germline V gene lookup returns CDR1 MNHEY and CDR2 SMNVEV (reference sequence). This CDR3 is built from 14 residues.

The rearrangement uses TRBV15 and TRBJ1-3; D gene uncertain. This CDR3 has 14 residues. Deletions cut 0 bases from V and 0 bases from J, with 3 bases between. Per germline, CDR1 LNHNV and CDR2 YYDKDF (reference sequence). The CDR3 region is CATSRDLSGNTIYF. DNA of the CDR3: TGTGCCACCAGCAGAGACCTCTCTGGAAACACCATATATTTT.

Note on this clone: A junction end diverges from the germline sequence, so it may reflect a read error. Different DNA sequences within this sample yield the same CDR3. The chain uses TRBV24-1 and TRBJ2-3, with 9 bases aligning to TRBD2. Germline assignment: CDR1 KGHDR and CDR2 SFDVKD. This CDR3 contains 16 residues. In DNA form, the CDR3 reads TGTGCCACCAGTGCGGCGGGGGGGCGATTCACAGATACTCAGTATTTT. Encoded protein: CATSAAGGRFTDTQYF.